The 16 T cell receptor beta chains below all came from one sample that was sequenced in a study of intratumoral heterogeneity in liver cancer. Each tumour sample represents a distinct, spatially separated region of the hepatocellular carcinoma nodule. Repertoires were generated with immunoSEQ multiplex PCR, while TCRdb's copy carries only in-frame clones and drops some. The sample contains thousands of clones, 70% to 80% of which appear only once. The source was tumor tissue, collected before any cancer treatment. These TCRs come from a woman aged 70-85 years with hepatocellular carcinoma.

This clone was detected a few times. The rearrangement joins TRBV27 to TRBJ1-5; D is perhaps TRBD1 (5 bases). From germline, CDR1 is MNHEY and CDR2 SMNVEV (reference sequence). Trimming stripped 2 bases from V and 7 bases from J, with 9 bases between. The CDR3 spans 13 residues. The CDR3 coding sequence is TGTGCCAGCAGTTTAAGGGGAGGACAGCCCCAGCATTTT. It specifies CASSLRGGQPQHF.

V gene TRBV5-1 combines with J gene TRBJ2-7, with D possibly being TRBD2 (6 bases). The CDR3 spans 14 residues. The germline V gene encodes CDR1 SGHRS and CDR2 YFSETQ. Trimming left V 4 bases short and J 4 bases short, with 15 bases between. The CDR3 region is CASSARNRGYEQYF. The CDR3 DNA reads TGCGCCAGCAGCGCAAGAAATCGGGGGTACGAGCAGTACTTC. The variable domain in full, completed from reference TRBV5-1 and TRBJ2-7, reads KAGVTQTPRYLIKTRGQQVTLSCSPISGHRSVSWYQQTPGQGLQFLFEYFSETQRNKGNFPGRFSGRQFSNSRSEMNVSTLELGDSALYLCASSARNRGYEQYFGPGTRLTVT.

This clone was detected a few times. V gene TRBV28 combines with J gene TRBJ2-5; possible D gene TRBD1, 6 bases. The germline V gene has CDR1 MDHEN and CDR2 SYDVKM. The CDR3 is 17 amino acids. The germline V and J ends were trimmed by 2 bases and 0 bases, with 16 bases remaining between them. In nucleotides, the CDR3 is TGTGCCAGCAGTTTAACACGCTCCACAGGGAACCAAGAGACCCAGTACTTC. Translating gives CASSLTRSTGNQETQYF.

By frequency in the sample, this clone is hyperexpanded. The chain links TRBV4-2 to TRBJ2-7; no reliable D call. CDR3 length equals 15 residues. Deletions cut 4 bases from V and 0 bases from J, with 13 bases between. Germline-derived CDR1 and CDR2 are LGHNA and YNFKEQ. The CDR3 is CASSPREASSYEQYF. As DNA, the CDR3 is TGTGCCAGCAGCCCCCGAGAGGCCAGCTCCTACGAGCAGTACTTC.

The chain links TRBV6-5 to TRBJ2-5; 8 bases line up with TRBD2. The germline V gene encodes CDR1 MNHEY and CDR2 SVGAGI. J gave up 5 bases and V 6 bases, and 8 bases lay outside the gene matches. CDR3 size: 14 residues. In DNA form, the CDR3 reads TGTGCCAGCAGCCCAAGCGGGAGCGGGGAGACCCAGTACTTC. Residues: CASSPSGSGETQYF.

The V gene is TRBV30, the J gene TRBJ2-2; D might be TRBD2 (6 bases). Germline assignment: CDR1 GTSNPN and CDR2 SVGIG (reference sequence). The V end was cut by 7 bases, the J end by 5 bases, with 11 bases between. The CDR3 totals 12 residues. In DNA, the CDR3 is TGTGCCTACCAGCGGGCTACCGGGGAGCTGTTTTTT. As protein: CAYQRATGELFF.

The genes are TRBV3-1 (or the pseudogene TRBV3-2) and TRBJ1-5, with D unclear. Germline CDR1 and CDR2: LGHDT and YNNKEL (reference sequence). The CDR3 is 13 residues long. The V gene lost 5 bases and the J gene lost 4 bases, with 9 bases spanning the gap. CDR3 bases: TGTGCCAGCAGCTGGGGTAAAAATCAGCCCCAGCATTTT. It codes for CASSWGKNQPQHF.

This chain uses TRBV6-5 with TRBJ2-7; D gene ambiguous. This CDR3 region has 11 residues. V lost 6 bases and J lost 3, with 6 bases in between. Germline CDR1 MNHEY, CDR2 SVGAGI. The chain's CDR3 is CASRLRYEQYF. The CDR3 coding sequence is TGTGCCAGCAGGCTCCGCTACGAGCAGTACTTC.

The chain uses TRBV5-8 and TRBJ2-7; no clear D gene. This CDR3 comprises 13 residues. Trimming took off 2 bases at V and 3 bases at J, with 9 bases between the two ends. Germline assignment: CDR1 SGHTS and CDR2 YDEGEE. CDR3 sequence reads: CASSFRPNYEQYF. CDR3 nucleotides: TGTGCCAGCAGCTTTCGTCCAAACTACGAGCAGTACTTC.

CDR3 nucleotide sequence: TGCGCCAGCAGCTTGGTGGAGGGACGTGAGCAGTTCTTC. Its protein product is CASSLVEGREQFF. The chain carries TRBV5-1 and TRBJ2-1; D perhaps matches TRBD2 (6 bases). CDR1 is SGHRS and CDR2 is YFSETQ in the germline V gene. Trimming shortened V by 0 bases and J by 9 bases, and 10 bases separated the two germline ends. The CDR3 sequence is 13 residues long. The full variable domain, its missing parts supplied by reference TRBV5-1 and TRBJ2-1, is KAGVTQTPRYLIKTRGQQVTLSCSPISGHRSVSWYQQTPGQGLQFLFEYFSETQRNKGNFPGRFSGRQFSNSRSEMNVSTLELGDSALYLCASSLVEGREQFFGPGTRLTVL.

This chain joins TRBV20-1 and TRBJ2-1, with no clear D. The CDR3 sequence is 14 residues long. Germline V CDR1 and CDR2: DFQATT, SNEGSKA (reference sequence). V lost 3 bases, J lost 1 base, and 10 bases lay in between. The CDR3 bases are TGCAGTGCTAGTAGAGGCCTATCCTACAATGAGCAGTTCTTC. This encodes CSASRGLSYNEQFF.

The gene calls are TRBV5-1 and TRBJ2-5; 9 positions agree with TRBD2. V was clipped by 3 bases and J by 4 bases; unmatched bases: 22. The CDR3 runs to 20 residues. Germline V lookup: CDR1 SGHRS, CDR2 YFSETQ. The CDR3 sequence is CASSSGAQLAGILRRETQYF. The DNA for the CDR3 is TGCGCCAGCAGCTCGGGGGCTCAACTAGCGGGTATACTGAGGAGAGAGACCCAGTACTTC.

The rearrangement joins TRBV7-9 to TRBJ2-7, with 7 bases fitting TRBD1. CDR3 length: 14 amino acids. V trimming: 5 bases; J trimming: 6 bases; junction bases outside the gene matches: 10. Germline V gives CDR1 SEHNR, CDR2 FQNEAQ (reference sequence). The CDR3 coding sequence is TGTGCCAGCAGCCTTGGGACAGACCAAGGCGAGCAGTACTTC. Translated: CASSLGTDQGEQYF.

The chain is built from TRBV3-1 (or the pseudogene TRBV3-2) and TRBJ2-1; the match to TRBD2 covers 10 bases. The CDR3 sequence is 23 residues long. Germline CDR1 is LGHDT and CDR2 is YNNKEL (reference sequence). Trimming cost V 3 bases and J 0 bases; bases outside gene matches: 23. The CDR3 DNA is TGTGCCAGCAGCCAGGAAAAAACAGGGGTGGTAGCGGGAGGCCCGAGCTCCTACAATGAGCAGTTCTTC. It codes for CASSQEKTGVVAGGPSSYNEQFF.

Only one count was recorded for this clone. Other DNA sequences in this specimen translate into the identical CDR3. This chain joins TRBV2 and TRBJ2-5; 8 bases are a match to TRBD1. This CDR3 has 13 residues. With V trimmed by 6 bases and J by 4 bases, 4 bases remained unmatched. CDR1 and CDR2 from the germline V gene are SNHLY and FYNNEI. Here the CDR3 DNA reads TGTGCCAGCAGGGACAGGGTGGGAGAGACCCAGTACTTC. Protein: CASRDRVGETQYF. Full variable domain (missing parts from reference TRBV2 and TRBJ2-5): EPEVTQTPSHQVTQMGQEVILRCVPISNHLYFYWYRQILGQKVEFLVSFYNNEISEKSEIFDDQFSVERPDGSNFTLKIRSTKLEDSAMYFCASRDRVGETQYFGPGTRLLVL.

This clone was seen more than once but under ten times. The chain carries TRBV28 and TRBJ2-7; a possible D gene is TRBD2 (5 bases). CDR3 length: 14 amino acids. Germline CDR1 MDHEN, CDR2 SYDVKM. V lost 5 bases and J 6 bases, leaving 17 bases between the germline ends. The CDR3 DNA reads as TGTGCCAGCAGTGCGGGCCAGTTACCATCCGAGCAGTACTTC. Residues: CASSAGQLPSEQYF.